Included here is one T cell receptor (beta chain) sequence, with context. Germline values: CDR1 SNHLY, CDR2 FYNNEI. Trimming took off 4 bases at V and 6 bases at J, with 4 bases between the two ends. This CDR3 is built from 10 residues. This sample is part of a study of blood T cell repertoires in COVID-19. Study-level information: Collection of acute and convalescent COVID-19 samples took place in the United States, Italy and Spain. T cells, B-cell-depleted T cells, or PBMCs supplied cDNA or gDNA.

How the authors handled the data: Reference gene primers were amplified, and this amplification served to estimate nucleated cell counts. Sequenced by immunoSEQ multiplex PCR; TCRdb stores in-frame clones only, minus some. That table supplies the V and J calls and clone size; D and trimming were determined from the DNA. This table holds about 140,000 clones, more than 60% found once. The V call is TRBV2, the J call TRBJ2-7; D is ambiguous. Sequencing used peripheral blood. The sequence was collected from a woman in her forties or fifties with active or convalescent COVID-19. Here the CDR3 DNA reads TGTGCCAGCAGTGGGAGCGAGCAGTACTTC. It encodes CASSGSEQYF.